The 12 T cell receptor beta chains below come from one sample, sequenced in a study of identical twins. TCRdb re-called the 5' RACE reads with MiXCR, one entry per CDR3 protein. The sample records approximately 490,000 distinct CDR3 sequences, about 22% being singletons. In addition, the sample was reused for a study of yellow fever vaccine responses in identical twins.

Sequencing input: CD4+ T cells sorted from blood. The source of these receptors is a woman younger than 30 in good health.

This clonotype was detected a few times. V is TRBV2 and J is TRBJ2-1; TRBD2 matches 10 bases. The CDR3 is made up of 16 amino acids. With V trimmed by 1 base and J by 9 bases, 9 bases remained unmatched. The germline V gene has CDR1 SNHLY and CDR2 FYNNEI. CDR3 residues: CASSEGVLAGVGEQFF. The CDR3 DNA follows: TGTGCCAGCAGTGAAGGGGTTCTAGCGGGAGTGGGTGAGCAGTTCTTC.

The chain couples TRBV20-1 to TRBJ2-5, with TRBD2 matching 8 bases. Unmatched junction bases numbered 12, after V lost 8 bases and J lost 1 base. The V gene's germline CDR1 is DFQATT and CDR2 SNEGSKA (reference sequence). The CDR3 runs 15 residues. Written as DNA, the CDR3 is TGCAGTTCTGGCCGGGGGGCGGGAGGCCAAGAGACCCAGTACTTC. It translates to CSSGRGAGGQETQYF.

Only a few counts were recorded for this clonotype. J is TRBJ1-4 and V is TRBV25-1; D is possibly TRBD1 (6 bases). The germline gives CDR1 MGHDK, CDR2 SYGVNS. V was pared by 3 bases and J by 7 bases, with 21 bases between. The CDR3 consists of 17 residues. This chain's CDR3 is CASSEGQGRILGEKLFF. CDR3 nucleotides: TGTGCCAGCAGTGAGGGGCAGGGGCGAATTTTAGGTGAAAAACTGTTTTTT.

This clonotype turned up a few times. This chain joins TRBV5-1 and TRBJ2-1; 10 bases are a match to TRBD1. Germline lookup yields CDR1 SGHRS and CDR2 YFSETQ. The V and J ends lost 4 bases and 3 bases, in that order; junction bases with no gene match: 1. This CDR3 region has 14 residues. This chain's CDR3 is CASSRDRGYNEQFF. DNA of the CDR3: TGCGCCAGCAGCAGGGACAGGGGCTACAATGAGCAGTTCTTC.

The V call is TRBV6-5, the J call TRBJ2-3; 8 nucleotides match TRBD1. Germline assignment: CDR1 MNHEY and CDR2 SVGAGI. The V and J ends lost 4 bases and 4 bases, in that order; junction bases with no gene match: 4. The CDR3 has 14 residues. The CDR3 loop is CASSFRGRADTQYF. As DNA, the CDR3 is TGTGCCAGCAGTTTCAGGGGGCGGGCAGATACGCAGTATTTT.

This sequence joins TRBV6-5 and TRBJ2-3; D perhaps matches TRBD1 (6 bases). This CDR3 is 15 amino acids long. V shed 0 bases and J shed 0 bases, with 7 bases lying between them. The germline V gene has CDR1 MNHEY and CDR2 SVGAGI. CDR3 sequence: CASSYSRGSTDTQYF. The DNA for the CDR3 is TGTGCCAGCAGTTACTCGAGGGGGAGCACAGATACGCAGTATTTT.

This clonotype showed up just a few times. The rearrangement links TRBV2 to TRBJ2-7; D gene unclear. Germline loops: CDR1 SNHLY, CDR2 FYNNEI. Trimming took 6 bases from V and 7 from J, leaving 22 bases between them. The CDR3 runs to 15 residues. The CDR3 bases are TGTGCCAGCAGAAAACGAGGCCATCAAGAGAATGAGCAGTACTTC. This codes for CASRKRGHQENEQYF.

V and J are TRBV2 and TRBJ2-5, with unresolved D. Looked up from germline, CDR1 is SNHLY and CDR2 is FYNNEI. The CDR3 is 12 residues long. Trimming shortened V by 3 bases and J by 3 bases, and 5 bases separated the two germline ends. CDR3 nucleotides: TGTGCCAGCAGTGATAGAGAAGAGACCCAGTACTTC. It codes for CASSDREETQYF.

This clonotype has at least ten counts. The V and J genes are TRBV5-1 and TRBJ2-1; 8 bases are shared with TRBD1. The CDR3 has 15 residues. CDR1 is SGHRS, CDR2 YFSETQ, per germline. V trimming: 0 bases; J trimming: 6 bases; junction bases outside the gene matches: 5. This chain's CDR3 is CASSLDMTGVNEQFF. In nucleotides, the CDR3 is TGCGCCAGCAGCTTGGACATGACAGGGGTCAATGAGCAGTTCTTC.

The V and J genes are TRBV28 and TRBJ2-7, with 7 nucleotides matching TRBD2. Trimming cost V 6 bases and J 3 bases; bases outside gene matches: 8. The germline CDR1 and CDR2 sequences are MDHEN and SYDVKM. The CDR3 extends over 14 amino acids. The CDR3 sequence: CASSPGASGYEQYF. The CDR3 DNA sequence: TGTGCCAGCAGCCCGGGTGCTAGCGGCTACGAGCAGTACTTC.

The chain uses TRBV27 and TRBJ2-1; 8 nucleotides agree with TRBD2. The junction had 3 bases not matched to a gene; V was cut back by 2 bases and J by 6 bases. This CDR3 has 14 residues. The V gene's germline CDR1 is MNHEY and CDR2 SMNVEV (reference sequence). CDR3 protein: CASSLGGLVNEQFF. The CDR3 DNA sequence: TGTGCCAGCAGTTTAGGGGGACTAGTCAATGAGCAGTTCTTC.

This chain links TRBV20-1 with TRBJ2-3; D remains ambiguous. CDR1 is DFQATT and CDR2 is SNEGSKA in the germline V gene (reference sequence). Trimming shortened V by 3 bases and J by 5 bases, and 6 bases separated the two germline ends. The CDR3 covers 11 residues. CDR3 region: CSASYGDTQYF. The CDR3 nucleotides are TGCAGTGCTAGCTATGGAGATACGCAGTATTTT.